This is a list of T cell receptor beta chains from one sample in a study of blood T cell repertoires in COVID-19. The data were produced by immunoSEQ multiplex PCR, yet TCRdb's version contains in-frame clones alone and is incomplete. The sample comprises 400,000 to 500,000 clones, over 75% of which are singletons, and about 1.5% rests with the top ten. The source material was PBMCs or T cells enriched from blood (not recorded which). The receptor source for this set is a woman under 30 who had been exposed to COVID-19. The CDR3 runs from the conserved cysteine through the conserved F or W. D genes are given only for firm matches. Rows give clone size only sometimes, using once, few, many, or a class for an expanded clone.

clone size: NA; V gene: TRBV19; J gene: TRBJ1-2; D gene: NA; CDR3 protein: CASMEGYLGYTF; CDR3 DNA: TGTGCCAGTATGGAGGGATACCTTGGCTACACCTTC
clone size: NA; V gene: TRBV18; J gene: TRBJ2-1; D gene: NA; CDR3 protein: CASSPQGSGNEQFF; CDR3 DNA: TGTGCCAGCTCACCACAGGGTAGCGGCAATGAGCAGTTCTTC
clone size: NA; V gene: TRBV6-5; J gene: TRBJ1-2; D gene: TRBD1; CDR3 protein: CASSYARGRQGGYTF; CDR3 DNA: TGTGCCAGCAGTTACGCCAGGGGGCGACAAGGGGGCTACACCTTC
clone size: once; V gene: TRBV12-5; J gene: TRBJ2-3; D gene: TRBD2; CDR3 protein: CASGLGLTGRPGGSDTQYF; CDR3 DNA: TGTGCTAGTGGTTTGGGCCTAACGGGGCGTCCGGGAGGTTCGGATACGCAGTATTTT
clone size: NA; V gene: TRBV29-1; J gene: TRBJ2-7; D gene: TRBD1; CDR3 protein: CSGGQGSYEQYF; CDR3 DNA: TGCAGCGGAGGACAGGGGAGCTACGAGCAGTACTTC
clone size: NA; V gene: TRBV5-4; J gene: TRBJ1-6; D gene: TRBD1; CDR3 protein: CASSSDRGRSNSPLHF; CDR3 DNA: TGTGCCAGCAGCTCTGACAGGGGGCGGAGTAATTCACCCCTCCACTTT
clone size: few; V gene: TRBV10-2; J gene: TRBJ2-7; D gene: NA; CDR3 protein: CASSDVVGSYEQYF; CDR3 DNA: TGCGCCAGCAGTGATGTTGTCGGCTCCTACGAGCAGTACTTC
clone size: NA; V gene: TRBV5-1; J gene: TRBJ2-1; D gene: TRBD2; CDR3 protein: CASSLKGPGGAYNEQFF; CDR3 DNA: TGCGCCAGCAGCTTGAAGGGACCGGGAGGGGCCTACAATGAGCAGTTCTTC
clone size: NA; V gene: TRBV10-3; J gene: TRBJ1-2; D gene: NA; CDR3 protein: CAISESGREDYGYTF; CDR3 DNA: TGTGCCATCAGTGAGTCGGGCAGGGAAGACTATGGCTACACCTTC
clone size: NA; V gene: TRBV28; J gene: TRBJ1-4; D gene: TRBD1; CDR3 protein: CASTPGQGEEKLFF; CDR3 DNA: TGTGCCAGCACCCCCGGACAGGGTGAAGAAAAACTGTTTTTT
clone size: once; V gene: TRBV5-1; J gene: TRBJ1-3; D gene: NA; CDR3 protein: CASSQAPANSGNSIYF; CDR3 DNA: TGCGCCAGCAGTCAGGCCCCGGCGAACTCTGGAAACTCCATATATTTT
clone size: few; V gene: TRBV28; J gene: TRBJ2-7; D gene: NA; CDR3 protein: CASSRTGASSYEQYF; CDR3 DNA: TGTGCCAGCAGTCGCACAGGAGCTAGCTCCTACGAGCAGTACTTC
clone size: NA; V gene: TRBV5-1; J gene: TRBJ1-5; D gene: NA; CDR3 protein: CASSTYPGQPQHF; CDR3 DNA: TGCGCCAGCAGCACCTACCCGGGGCAGCCCCAGCATTTT
clone size: NA; V gene: TRBV14; J gene: TRBJ2-2; D gene: TRBD1; CDR3 protein: CASSQVQGASGELFF; CDR3 DNA: TGTGCCAGCAGCCAAGTTCAGGGGGCCTCCGGGGAGCTGTTTTTT
clone size: NA; V gene: TRBV11-2; J gene: TRBJ2-5; D gene: TRBD2; CDR3 protein: CASSSLAGGRGTQYF; CDR3 DNA: TGTGCCAGCAGCTCACTAGCGGGAGGGCGAGGGACCCAGTACTTC
clone size: NA; V gene: TRBV29-1; J gene: TRBJ2-3; D gene: TRBD1; CDR3 protein: CSVPGTVRLSHTDTQYF; CDR3 DNA: TGCAGCGTTCCCGGGACAGTCCGACTCTCACACACAGATACGCAGTATTTT
clone size: NA; V gene: TRBV5-6; J gene: TRBJ2-7; D gene: NA; CDR3 protein: CASSSQGLGEQYF; CDR3 DNA: TGTGCCAGCAGCTCACAGGGTTTGGGGGAGCAGTACTTC
clone size: NA; V gene: TRBV7-3; J gene: TRBJ2-1; D gene: NA; CDR3 protein: CASSSSPSLDEQFF; CDR3 DNA: TGTGCCAGCAGCTCATCCCCGAGTTTAGATGAGCAGTTCTTC
clone size: NA; V gene: TRBV5-5; J gene: TRBJ2-5; D gene: TRBD2; CDR3 protein: CASSGRAGETQYF; CDR3 DNA: TGTGCCAGCAGCGGGAGGGCCGGGGAGACCCAGTACTTC
clone size: NA; V gene: TRBV20-1; J gene: TRBJ2-1; D gene: TRBD2; CDR3 protein: CSASGTSGGHNEQFF; CDR3 DNA: TGCAGTGCTAGTGGGACTAGCGGGGGGCACAATGAGCAGTTCTTC
clone size: NA; V gene: TRBV27; J gene: TRBJ1-2; D gene: TRBD1; CDR3 protein: CASRASGGGERGYTF; CDR3 DNA: TGTGCCAGCAGGGCCTCAGGGGGCGGGGAGAGGGGCTACACCTTC
clone size: NA; V gene: TRBV6-2/TRBV6-3; J gene: TRBJ1-1; D gene: NA; CDR3 protein: CASSYRAGGKNTEAFF; CDR3 DNA: TGTGCCAGCAGTTATAGGGCGGGAGGGAAGAACACTGAAGCTTTCTTT
clone size: NA; V gene: TRBV15; J gene: TRBJ2-4; D gene: TRBD2; CDR3 protein: CATKEGSGGDIQYF; CDR3 DNA: TGTGCCACCAAAGAGGGCAGCGGGGGAGATATTCAGTACTTC
clone size: NA; V gene: TRBV28; J gene: TRBJ1-5; D gene: NA; CDR3 protein: CATRQRQPQHF; CDR3 DNA: TGTGCCACCCGACAGAGACAGCCCCAGCATTTT
clone size: NA; V gene: TRBV25-1; J gene: TRBJ1-1; D gene: NA; CDR3 protein: CASSEGLTTEAFF; CDR3 DNA: TGTGCCAGCAGTGAGGGACTCACAACTGAAGCTTTCTTT
clone size: few; V gene: TRBV3-1/TRBV3-2; J gene: TRBJ1-3; D gene: NA; CDR3 protein: CASSNDGGSGNTIYF; CDR3 DNA: TGTGCCAGCAGTAACGACGGGGGCTCTGGAAACACCATATATTTT
clone size: NA; V gene: TRBV6-4; J gene: TRBJ1-4; D gene: NA; CDR3 protein: CASPWGREVVVTNEKLFF; CDR3 DNA: TGTGCCAGTCCTTGGGGGAGGGAGGTTGTGGTGACTAATGAAAAACTGTTTTTT
clone size: NA; V gene: TRBV20-1; J gene: TRBJ2-1; D gene: NA; CDR3 protein: CSASDNEQFF; CDR3 DNA: TGCAGTGCATCGGACAATGAGCAGTTCTTC
clone size: NA; V gene: TRBV5-6; J gene: TRBJ1-5; D gene: NA; CDR3 protein: CASSLGRFNQPQHF; CDR3 DNA: TGTGCCAGCAGCCTAGGGAGATTCAATCAGCCCCAGCATTTT
clone size: NA; V gene: TRBV19; J gene: TRBJ1-5; D gene: NA; CDR3 protein: CASSPKGGVNQPQHF; CDR3 DNA: TGTGCCAGTAGTCCAAAGGGGGGGGTCAATCAGCCCCAGCATTTT
clone size: NA; V gene: TRBV1; J gene: TRBJ2-4; D gene: NA; CDR3 protein: CTSDLGVSGQGANIQYF; CDR3 DNA: TGCACCAGCGACCTGGGGGTTTCGGGACAGGGGGCGAACATTCAGTACTTC
clone size: NA; V gene: TRBV12-1; J gene: TRBJ1-3; D gene: NA; CDR3 protein: CASSPFSSYGNTIYF; CDR3 DNA: TGTGCCAGCAGCCCTTTTAGTAGCTACGGAAACACCATATATTTT
clone size: NA; V gene: TRBV18; J gene: TRBJ2-1; D gene: TRBD2; CDR3 protein: CASSSGTSGIGEQFF; CDR3 DNA: TGTGCCAGCTCCTCCGGGACTAGCGGGATTGGGGAGCAGTTCTTC
clone size: NA; V gene: TRBV18; J gene: TRBJ1-1; D gene: TRBD1; CDR3 protein: CASSPSGTGLNTEAFF; CDR3 DNA: TGTGCCAGCTCACCATCCGGGACAGGTTTGAACACTGAAGCTTTCTTT
clone size: NA; V gene: TRBV4-2; J gene: TRBJ2-3; D gene: NA; CDR3 protein: CASSQGTPVWSTDTQYF; CDR3 DNA: TGTGCCAGCAGCCAAGGGACTCCGGTTTGGAGCACAGATACGCAGTATTTT
clone size: NA; V gene: TRBV12-3/TRBV12-4; J gene: TRBJ1-2; D gene: NA; CDR3 protein: CASSPGVNYGYTF; CDR3 DNA: TGTGCCAGCAGCCCGGGGGTTAACTATGGCTACACCTTC
clone size: NA; V gene: TRBV27; J gene: TRBJ2-1; D gene: TRBD2; CDR3 protein: CASSLTAGRNEQFF; CDR3 DNA: TGTGCCAGCAGTTTAACAGCGGGGCGTAATGAGCAGTTCTTC
clone size: once; V gene: TRBV28; J gene: TRBJ1-2; D gene: TRBD1; CDR3 protein: CASSFPRTGVRNYGYTF; CDR3 DNA: TGTGCCAGCAGTTTCCCCCGAACAGGGGTCAGGAACTATGGCTACACCTTC
clone size: NA; V gene: TRBV2; J gene: TRBJ2-5; D gene: NA; CDR3 protein: CASSDWQKETQYF; CDR3 DNA: TGTGCCAGCAGTGATTGGCAGAAAGAGACCCAGTACTTC
clone size: NA; V gene: TRBV11-2; J gene: TRBJ1-2; D gene: NA; CDR3 protein: CASAPGHLNYGYTF; CDR3 DNA: TGTGCCAGCGCCCCGGGACACCTTAACTATGGCTACACCTTC
clone size: NA; V gene: TRBV4-3; J gene: TRBJ1-4; D gene: NA; CDR3 protein: CASSQEGQGRTNEKLFF; CDR3 DNA: TGCGCCAGCAGCCAAGAAGGTCAGGGTAGAACTAATGAAAAACTGTTTTTT
clone size: NA; V gene: TRBV5-1; J gene: TRBJ2-1; D gene: NA; CDR3 protein: CASSLEGPGYNEQFF; CDR3 DNA: TGCGCCAGCAGCTTGGAGGGGCCCGGGTACAATGAGCAGTTCTTC
clone size: NA; V gene: TRBV7-3; J gene: TRBJ2-3; D gene: TRBD2; CDR3 protein: CASSPGLREGDTQYF; CDR3 DNA: TGTGCCAGCAGCCCCGGACTGCGGGAGGGAGATACGCAGTATTTT
clone size: few; V gene: TRBV5-1; J gene: TRBJ1-1; D gene: TRBD1; CDR3 protein: CASSLGRGTEAFF; CDR3 DNA: TGCGCCAGCAGCTTAGGCAGGGGGACTGAAGCTTTCTTT
clone size: NA; V gene: TRBV14; J gene: TRBJ2-5; D gene: NA; CDR3 protein: CASSRAPRGGQYF; CDR3 DNA: TGTGCCAGCAGCCGAGCCCCCAGAGGAGGCCAGTACTTC
clone size: NA; V gene: TRBV28; J gene: TRBJ2-3; D gene: NA; CDR3 protein: CASSLPRDSVSTDTQYF; CDR3 DNA: TGTGCCAGCAGTTTACCCCGGGACTCTGTTAGCACAGATACGCAGTATTTT
clone size: NA; V gene: TRBV18; J gene: TRBJ1-1; D gene: NA; CDR3 protein: CASSPQLDTNTEAFF; CDR3 DNA: TGTGCCAGCTCACCACAACTGGACACCAACACTGAAGCTTTCTTT
clone size: NA; V gene: TRBV6-1; J gene: TRBJ2-7; D gene: TRBD2; CDR3 protein: CATLKDSGASYEQYF; CDR3 DNA: TGTGCCACCCTAAAGGATAGCGGGGCCTCCTACGAGCAGTACTTC
clone size: NA; V gene: TRBV7-6; J gene: TRBJ2-5; D gene: NA; CDR3 protein: CASSRGTGVQETQYF; CDR3 DNA: TGTGCCAGCAGCCGCGGAACAGGAGTACAAGAGACCCAGTACTTC
clone size: few; V gene: TRBV3-1/TRBV3-2; J gene: TRBJ2-7; D gene: NA; CDR3 protein: CASSLNSYEQYF; CDR3 DNA: TGTGCCAGCAGTCTCAACAGCTACGAGCAGTACTTC
clone size: NA; V gene: TRBV27; J gene: TRBJ2-6; D gene: NA; CDR3 protein: CASSFRAGDPVGANVLTF; CDR3 DNA: TGTGCCAGCAGTTTTCGTGCAGGCGATCCGGTTGGGGCCAACGTCCTGACTTTC
clone size: once; V gene: TRBV9; J gene: TRBJ1-2; D gene: NA; CDR3 protein: CASSVVEANYGYTF; CDR3 DNA: TGTGCCAGCAGCGTAGTCGAGGCAAACTATGGCTACACCTTC
clone size: NA; V gene: TRBV18; J gene: TRBJ1-2; D gene: TRBD1; CDR3 protein: CASSAIQGAEYGYTF; CDR3 DNA: TGTGCCAGCTCAGCTATACAGGGGGCAGAATATGGCTACACCTTC
clone size: NA; V gene: TRBV25-1; J gene: TRBJ1-4; D gene: TRBD1; CDR3 protein: CASRGQPSEKLFF; CDR3 DNA: TGTGCCAGCAGGGGACAGCCTAGTGAAAAACTGTTTTTT
clone size: NA; V gene: TRBV10-3; J gene: TRBJ1-6; D gene: TRBD1; CDR3 protein: CAARTGGINSPLHF; CDR3 DNA: TGTGCCGCCCGGACAGGGGGGATAAATTCACCCCTCCACTTT